This T cell receptor beta chain is drawn from a study of T cell repertoires in cytomegalovirus infection. Overall study context: In public TCR beta signatures, there were indications of both CMV infection and matching HLA type.

The CDR3 extends over 14 amino acids. CDR1 and CDR2 from the germline V gene are MNHNS and SASEGT. V was pared by 6 bases and J by 9 bases, with 15 bases between. About this clonotype: What it binds is not known.

General observations from the study: Ex vivo responses were dominated by HLA-C-restricted CMV-specific TCR beta clonotypes. There were carriers of CMV plus the relevant HLA, and cumulative public TCR beta family frequency identified them.

TCRdb passed the reads through MiXCR, listing each CDR3 protein once. The sample yields approximately 500,000 distinct CDR3 sequences, 10% to 12% seen once. The V call is TRBV6-1, the J call TRBJ1-6, with D unresolved. The receptor's source is a human donor in good health (CMV status not recorded). Some clones in this sample may be carry-over from other donors' samples. Sequencing was performed on PBMCs. The CDR3 region is CASRREGEGSPLHF. The CDR3 coding sequence is TGTGCCAGCAGGAGGGAGGGCGAAGGTTCACCCCTCCACTTT.